Below, 27 T cell receptor beta chains from the same sample are listed, as sequenced in a study of cytomegalovirus exposure and HLA in healthy donors. Use of 60 Vbeta and 13 Jbeta primers characterized the PCR. Generated by immunoSEQ multiplex PCR, the TCRdb table keeps only in-frame clones and is missing some. The sample shows about 110,000 clones, roughly four fifths of them seen only once. The sample consisted of PBMCs. These receptors were taken from a man in his 60s in good health and CMV-seronegative.

This sequence joins TRBV4-3 and TRBJ2-5; TRBD2 aligns across 13 bases. Germline CDR1 and CDR2: LGHNA and YSLEER. V gave up 0 bases and J gave up 7 bases; unmatched junction bases: 5. This CDR3 has 16 residues. The CDR3 loop reads CASSQETSGGTGTQYF. For the CDR3, the DNA is TGCGCCAGCAGCCAAGAGACTAGCGGGGGGACGGGGACCCAGTACTTC.

The table lists this clone with a few counts. This chain connects TRBV7-2 to TRBJ2-5; TRBD1 is a possible D gene (6 bases). Germline V CDR1 and CDR2: SGHTA, FQGNSA. The CDR3 consists of 15 residues. V was pared by 2 bases and J by 5 bases, with 15 bases between. The CDR3 loop is CASSLWSGADETQYF. Written as DNA, the CDR3 is TGTGCCAGCAGCTTATGGTCAGGGGCTGATGAGACCCAGTACTTC.

The chain links TRBV6-1 to TRBJ2-3; TRBD2 agrees at 10 bases. Germline lookup yields CDR1 MNHNS and CDR2 SASEGT. Losses at the gene ends were 8 bases for V and 4 bases for J; bases not matched to a gene: 9. There are 15 residues in the CDR3. CDR3 nucleotide sequence: TGTGCCAGCCTACTAACTAGCGGGGTTGCAGATACGCAGTATTTT. Translated: CASLLTSGVADTQYF.

The chain links TRBV7-6 to TRBJ1-5; D gene uncertain. The CDR3 contains 14 residues. Germline V gene lookup returns CDR1 SGHVS and CDR2 FNYEAQ. V gave up 5 bases and J gave up 6 bases, with 14 bases separating them. In nucleotides, the CDR3 is TGTGCCAGCAGCCCACTCGCGGTGCCTCAGCCCCAGCATTTT. It encodes CASSPLAVPQPQHF.

This chain joins TRBV27 and TRBJ2-1; D possibly corresponds to TRBD2 (6 bases). Between the trimmed V and J ends, which lost 0 bases and 7 bases, there was a span of 10 bases. This CDR3 is 14 amino acids long. Germline CDR1 is MNHEY and CDR2 is SMNVEV (reference sequence). This CDR3 reads CASSLSGGWNEQFF. CDR3 nucleotides: TGTGCCAGCAGTTTATCGGGGGGTTGGAATGAGCAGTTCTTC.

The V and J genes are TRBV2 and TRBJ1-3; 8 bases are shared with TRBD1. The CDR3 is 15 residues long. The V and J ends lost 4 bases and 3 bases, in that order; junction bases with no gene match: 5. CDR1 is SNHLY, CDR2 FYNNEI, per germline. CDR3 sequence (DNA): TGTGCCAGCAGTGGCGGACAGGGTTATGGAAACACCATATATTTT. This gives the protein CASSGGQGYGNTIYF.

The genes are TRBV4-2 and TRBJ2-5; TRBD2 might be the D (7 bases). The CDR3 has 16 amino acids. From germline, CDR1 is LGHNA and CDR2 YNFKEQ. Trimming took 0 bases from V and 1 from J, leaving 12 bases between them. Here the CDR3 DNA reads TGTGCCAGCAGCCAAGATACCCGGGGGGCCCAAGAGACCCAGTACTTC. This translates into CASSQDTRGAQETQYF.

This rearrangement joins TRBV28 to TRBJ2-2; TRBD2 is a possible D gene (5 bases). V lost 5 bases and J 4 bases, leaving 17 bases between the germline ends. Germline V gene data show CDR1 as MDHEN and CDR2 as SYDVKM. The CDR3 extends over 16 amino acids. This chain's CDR3 is CASSRPDSILTGELFF. Here the CDR3 DNA reads TGTGCCAGCAGTCGACCGGACTCGATTCTCACCGGGGAGCTGTTTTTT.

The CDR3 spells CASSPPGSSGGGYNEQFF. The CDR3 DNA is TGTGCCAGCAGCCCCCCGGGGTCTAGCGGGGGGGGATACAATGAGCAGTTCTTC. V is TRBV7-2 and J is TRBJ2-1, with TRBD2 matching over 12 bases. This CDR3 is 18 amino acids long. V lost 5 bases, J lost 4 bases, and 12 bases stayed unmatched. From germline, CDR1 is SGHTA and CDR2 FQGNSA.

V gene TRBV4-2 combines with J gene TRBJ1-2, with D unresolved. This CDR3 region has 13 residues. V shed 4 bases and J shed 4 bases, with 10 bases lying between them. Germline CDR1 is LGHNA and CDR2 is YNFKEQ. The CDR3 DNA sequence: TGTGCCAGCAGCCCCGAAAGGAGCTATGGCTACACCTTC. Residues: CASSPERSYGYTF.

In the case of this clone: A read error may be the cause here, since a much bigger clone is one base away. The chain couples TRBV5-1 to TRBJ1-6, with no clear D. Germline values: CDR1 SGHRS, CDR2 YFSETQ. The ends were cut back, 4 bases at V and 5 bases at J, with 7 bases in the middle. CDR3 length equals 13 residues. The CDR3 nucleotides read TGCGCCAGCAGCCCGGAGAATAATTCACCCCTCCACTTT. Protein sequence: CASSPENNSPLHF.

This rearrangement joins TRBV6-1 to TRBJ1-3; D unclear. The V end lost 1 base, the J end lost 2 bases, and 9 bases lay between the germline ends. Germline V gene sequence: CDR1 MNHNS, CDR2 SASEGT. The CDR3 spans 15 residues. CDR3 sequence (DNA): TGTGCCAGCAGTGAAGAGAGAATTCCTGGAAACACCATATATTTT. Encoded protein: CASSEERIPGNTIYF.

The genes are TRBV4-1 and TRBJ2-2; TRBD1 aligns across 9 bases. The CDR3 spans 15 residues. After removal of 5 bases from V and 7 bases from J, the junction contained 8 bases not matched to a gene. CDR1 is MGHRA and CDR2 is YSYEKL in the germline V gene. Here the CDR3 DNA reads TGCGCCAGCAGCAGAACCGGGACAGGGAACGGGGAGCTGTTTTTT. Its translation: CASSRTGTGNGELFF.

There are a few counts of this clone. The chain carries TRBV2 and TRBJ1-2; D is perhaps TRBD1 (5 bases). CDR1 is SNHLY, CDR2 FYNNEI, per germline. V gave up 3 bases and J gave up 8 bases, with 10 bases separating them. The CDR3 is 12 residues long. CDR3 sequence: CASSETAGGYTF. CDR3 sequence (DNA): TGTGCCAGCAGTGAGACAGCGGGCGGCTACACCTTC.

This clone was seen once. The chain recombines TRBV4-2 with TRBJ2-5; D is perhaps TRBD1 (6 bases). CDR3 length equals 15 residues. Germline CDR1 reads LGHNA; CDR2 reads YNFKEQ. The V end lost 0 bases, the J end lost 4 bases, and 12 bases lay between the germline ends. The CDR3 loop reads CASSQDGDNLETQYF. The DNA for the CDR3 is TGTGCCAGCAGCCAAGATGGGGACAATTTAGAGACCCAGTACTTC.

The rearrangement links TRBV21-1 to TRBJ2-7; the table's TRBD1 call for D was not verified on the DNA. TRBV21-1 constitutes a pseudogene. The CDR3 contains 13 residues. The CDR3 is CASSKDRGLEQYV. CDR3 in DNA: TGTGCCAGCAGCAAAGACAGGGGTCTCGAGCAGTACGTC.

The rearrangement uses TRBV6-1 and TRBJ1-5; D not certain. The CDR3 is made up of 14 amino acids. Deletions cut 1 base from V and 2 bases from J, with 6 bases between. The germline V gene encodes CDR1 MNHNS and CDR2 SASEGT. CDR3 bases: TGTGCCAGCAGTGAAGGACAACGCAATCAGCCCCAGCATTTT. Translated: CASSEGQRNQPQHF.

This clone turned up a few times. The V gene is TRBV30, the J gene TRBJ2-3; TRBD2 matches at 8 bases. This CDR3 has 15 residues. V gave up 1 base and J gave up 4 bases; unmatched junction bases: 7. Germline V gives CDR1 GTSNPN, CDR2 SVGIG (reference sequence). The CDR3 DNA reads as TGTGCCTGGAGTGGGGGCGTGCGGGGGGCAGATACGCAGTATTTT. Translating gives CAWSGGVRGADTQYF.

The rearrangement joins TRBV5-1 to TRBJ1-1, with D perhaps matching TRBD1 (5 bases). CDR1 SGHRS and CDR2 YFSETQ come from the germline V gene. Trimming stripped 1 base from V and 7 bases from J, with 14 bases between. This CDR3 is 14 amino acids long. The CDR3 loop is CASSLTGGGNEAFF. The DNA for the CDR3 is TGCGCCAGCAGCTTGACAGGAGGCGGGAATGAAGCTTTCTTT.

This clone occurred a few times. The chain uses TRBV2 and TRBJ1-5; D perhaps matches TRBD1 (6 bases). The V end was cut by 5 bases, the J end by 2 bases, with 10 bases between. The length of the CDR3 is 14 residues. Per germline, CDR1 SNHLY and CDR2 FYNNEI. As DNA, the CDR3 is TGTGCCAGCAGTATCAGACAGGGCAATCAGCCCCAGCATTTT. This gives the protein CASSIRQGNQPQHF.

This chain joins TRBV18 and TRBJ2-1; 11 positions agree with TRBD2. The CDR3 covers 15 residues. The germline V gene has CDR1 KGHSH and CDR2 LQKENI. With V trimmed by 3 bases and J by 6 bases, 4 bases remained unmatched. CDR3 nucleotide sequence: TGTGCCAGCTCACCCTCTAGCGGGGGGTTCAATGAGCAGTTCTTC. As protein: CASSPSSGGFNEQFF. The full variable domain, its missing parts supplied by reference TRBV18 and TRBJ2-1, is NAGVMQNPRHLVRRRGQEARLRCSPMKGHSHVYWYRQLPEEGLKFMVYLQKENIIDESGMPKERFSAEFPKEGPSILRIQQVVRGDSAAYFCASSPSSGGFNEQFFGPGTRLTVL.

The rearrangement joins TRBV10-2 to TRBJ2-1, with TRBD1 as a possible D gene (6 bases). Trimming shortened V by 4 bases and J by 2 bases, and 6 bases separated the two germline ends. CDR1 is WSHSY and CDR2 is SAAADI in the germline V gene. The CDR3 is 13 residues long. The CDR3 DNA follows: TGCGCCAGCAGTGGGACAGCCTACAATGAGCAGTTCTTC. It specifies CASSGTAYNEQFF.

This chain uses TRBV7-6 with TRBJ1-2; TRBD1 agrees at 9 bases. Germline assignment: CDR1 SGHVS and CDR2 FNYEAQ. The CDR3 covers 15 residues. The J segment lost 4 bases and the V segment lost 2 bases, leaving 5 bases of the junction unmatched. In DNA form, the CDR3 reads TGTGCCAGCAGCTTAAGTTCGGGACAGGGCTATGGCTACACCTTC. Protein sequence: CASSLSSGQGYGYTF.

This chain links TRBV29-1 with TRBJ2-7, with D possibly TRBD1 on 5 matching bases. Germline V lookup: CDR1 SQVTM, CDR2 ANQGSEA. Trimming cost V 4 bases and J 5 bases, with 9 bases left between them. The CDR3 is 11 amino acids. The CDR3 reads CSVGFRDEQYF. The CDR3 nucleotides are TGCAGCGTTGGGTTCAGGGACGAGCAGTACTTC.

V is TRBV5-4 and J is TRBJ2-6, with D tentatively TRBD1 (6 bases). The germline CDR1 and CDR2 sequences are SGHNT and YYREEE (reference sequence). Trimming shortened V by 3 bases and J by 4 bases, and 14 bases separated the two germline ends. The CDR3 is 16 residues long. The CDR3 sequence is CASSYGGGSGANVLTF. In DNA form, the CDR3 reads TGTGCCAGCAGCTACGGTGGGGGCTCCGGGGCCAACGTCCTGACTTTC.

The chain combines TRBV14 with TRBJ2-3; weak D call: TRBD2 (6 bases). V lost 1 base to trimming and J lost 10 bases, with 9 bases between them. The germline gives CDR1 SGHDN, CDR2 FVKESK. The CDR3 sequence is 12 residues long. CDR3 protein: CASSQGGAAQYF. CDR3 DNA: TGTGCCAGCAGCCAAGGCGGGGCTGCGCAGTATTTT.

The V call is TRBV5-1, the J call TRBJ1-3; D is undetermined. V was shortened by 2 bases and J by 0 bases, with 15 bases between the two germline ends. The germline V gene has CDR1 SGHRS and CDR2 YFSETQ. The length of the CDR3 is 17 residues. CDR3 nucleotides: TGCGCCAGCAGCTTCACCCCTACTGCATACTCTGGAAACACCATATATTTT. Translation gives CASSFTPTAYSGNTIYF.